This TCR beta chain was sequenced for a study of patients and donors after allogeneic stem cell transplantation. This clonotype was recorded a few times. The CDR3 is made up of 15 amino acids. The germline V gene has CDR1 DFQATT and CDR2 SNEGSKA (reference sequence). Deletions cut 3 bases from V and 0 bases from J, with 14 bases between. TCRdb independently ran MiXCR on the RT-PCR reads; one entry per CDR3 protein. This repertoire shows roughly 880,000 distinct CDR3 sequences, under 20% found once; its top ten account for around 6%. The sequenced sample was blood, either unsorted or a sorted T cell fraction (not recorded which). V is TRBV20-1 and J is TRBJ1-1, with D maybe TRBD1 (5 bases). The sequence was obtained from a human donor who was either an allogeneic HSCT recipient or a stem cell or donor lymphocyte infusion donor (not recorded which). It is not recorded whose cells these are; they may come from a transplant donor. This CDR3 reads CSARIGGGVNTEAFF. CDR3 nucleotides: TGCAGTGCTAGGATTGGGGGTGGGGTGAACACTGAAGCTTTCTTT.